This is a list of T cell receptor beta chains from one sample in a study of cytomegalovirus exposure and HLA in healthy donors. Clones were sequenced by immunoSEQ multiplex PCR, and TCRdb holds only the in-frame ones, with some missing. The table lists approximately 160,000 clones, 60% to 80% of them singletons, with under 0.8% in the top ten. Material: PBMCs. The receptors shown here come from a male donor in good health and CMV-seronegative. CDR3s include the opening cysteine and the closing phenylalanine or tryptophan. Each record gives: J gene, clone size, D gene, V gene, CDR3 protein, CDR3 DNA. The D gene is left open where the match is weak. Part of the rows lack a size; the others show once, few, many or a class for expanded clones.

TRBJ2-7	NA	NA	TRBV4-3	CASSPAVGSYEQYF	TGCGCCAGCAGCCCAGCGGTTGGCTCCTACGAGCAGTACTTC
TRBJ1-6	once	TRBD1	TRBV28	CASSRTGVSPLHF	TGTGCCAGCAGCAGGACAGGGGTGTCACCCCTCCACTTT
TRBJ2-7	NA	NA	TRBV6-1	CASSGLTSPHEQYF	TGTGCCAGCAGTGGTTTGACTAGTCCGCACGAGCAGTACTTC
TRBJ2-3	few	NA	TRBV30	CAWSLARGTTDTQYF	TGTGCCTGGAGCTTAGCCAGGGGTACCACAGATACGCAGTATTTT
TRBJ1-6	NA	TRBD1	TRBV5-6	CASSLAGTANSPLHF	TGTGCCAGCAGCTTGGCCGGGACAGCAAATTCACCCCTCCACTTT
TRBJ2-3	NA	NA	TRBV13	CASSLPGTDTQYF	TGTGCCAGCAGCTTACCCGGGACAGATACGCAGTATTTT
TRBJ1-5	NA	NA	TRBV18	CASSRNGVSNQPQHF	TGTGCCAGCTCCCGAAACGGAGTCAGCAATCAGCCCCAGCATTTT
TRBJ2-7	NA	NA	TRBV2	CARRQASSYEQYF	TGTGCCAGAAGACAGGCGAGCTCCTACGAGCAGTACTTC
TRBJ2-1	NA	TRBD1	TRBV19	CASSWQGANNEQFF	TGTGCCAGTAGTTGGCAGGGGGCAAACAATGAGCAGTTCTTC
TRBJ2-7	NA	NA	TRBV7-8	CASSLDRVAEQYF	TGTGCCAGCAGCTTAGACAGGGTTGCCGAGCAGTACTTC
TRBJ1-1	few	NA	TRBV28	CASSPPPNRDEAFF	TGTGCCAGCAGCCCCCCACCAAACAGGGATGAAGCTTTCTTT
TRBJ1-1	NA	NA	TRBV2	CASSEGRQRGTEAFF	TGTGCCAGCAGTGAAGGAAGGCAGCGGGGCACTGAAGCTTTCTTT
TRBJ2-7	NA	NA	TRBV12-5	CASGLGGGSYEQYF	TGTGCTAGTGGTTTGGGAGGAGGATCCTACGAGCAGTACTTC
TRBJ2-2	once	TRBD1	TRBV27	CASSLYRGSLANTGELFF	TGTGCCAGCAGTTTATACAGGGGGTCCCTAGCGAACACCGGGGAGCTATTTTTT
TRBJ2-3	NA	TRBD2	TRBV30	CAWSELAGVTDTQYF	TGTGCCTGGAGCGAGCTAGCGGGGGTAACAGATACGCAGTATTTT
TRBJ2-2	NA	TRBD2	TRBV5-4	CASSGTSGGLLNTGELFF	TGTGCCAGCAGCGGGACTAGCGGGGGCCTTCTGAACACCGGGGAGCTGTTTTTT
TRBJ2-3	once	TRBD1	TRBV7-8	CASSPDDRAPDTQYF	TGTGCCAGCAGCCCTGATGACAGGGCTCCGGATACGCAGTATTTT
TRBJ1-5	NA	NA	TRBV11-2	CASSLVRRRDQPQHF	TGTGCCAGCAGCTTAGTGAGGCGGCGGGATCAGCCCCAGCATTTT
TRBJ2-7	NA	NA	TRBV6-6	CASSSPRSGGRHEQYF	TGTGCCAGCAGTTCGCCGCGGTCCGGGGGGCGGCACGAGCAGTACTTC
TRBJ1-1	once	NA	TRBV5-1	CASSLDVRGLMAGEAFF	TGCGCCAGCAGCTTGGATGTCAGGGGACTAATGGCAGGTGAAGCTTTCTTT
TRBJ1-2	NA	NA	TRBV10-3	CAISGQTGNYGYTF	TGTGCCATCAGTGGGCAGACTGGTAACTATGGCTACACCTTC
TRBJ2-3	NA	TRBD2	TRBV12-5	CASGPSGGTDTQYF	TGTGCTAGTGGCCCTAGCGGGGGCACAGATACGCAGTATTTT
TRBJ1-1	NA	TRBD1	TRBV6-5	CASSYFQGDTEAFF	TGTGCCAGCAGTTACTTCCAGGGGGACACTGAAGCTTTCTTT
TRBJ1-1	NA	NA	TRBV7-5	CARSSLPDGTEAFF	TGTGCCAGAAGCTCCCTACCTGATGGCACTGAAGCTTTCTTT
TRBJ2-7	once	TRBD1	TRBV11-2	CASSLEVGTGNEQYF	TGTGCCAGCAGCTTAGAGGTAGGGACAGGGAACGAGCAGTACTTC
TRBJ2-1	NA	TRBD1	TRBV27	CASSLDRGDNEQFF	TGTGCCAGCAGTTTGGACAGGGGGGACAATGAGCAGTTCTTC
TRBJ1-2	NA	TRBD1	TRBV6-5	CASSYRAGGFGYTF	TGTGCCAGCAGTTACCGCGCAGGGGGCTTTGGCTACACCTTC
TRBJ1-6	NA	NA	TRBV11-3	CASSFGRQSNSPLHF	TGTGCCAGCAGCTTCGGGAGACAGAGTAATTCACCCCTCCACTTT
TRBJ2-1	NA	TRBD2	TRBV19	CASRARGGDFYNEQFF	TGTGCCAGTAGAGCCCGGGGGGGGGATTTCTACAATGAGCAGTTCTTC
TRBJ1-1	NA	NA	TRBV7-2	CASSPRIPGEAFF	TGTGCCAGCAGCCCCCGCATACCGGGTGAAGCTTTCTTT
TRBJ1-1	once	NA	TRBV9	CASSRLSSTGYTEAFF	TGTGCCAGCAGCCGACTCAGTTCGACGGGGTACACTGAAGCTTTCTTT
TRBJ2-1	NA	NA	TRBV7-2	CASSSDSYNEQFF	TGTGCCAGCAGCTCAGACAGTTACAATGAGCAGTTCTTC
TRBJ2-5	NA	NA	TRBV5-4	CASSLTGRGMYQETQYF	TGTGCCAGCAGCTTAACTGGGCGGGGAATGTACCAAGAGACCCAGTACTTC
TRBJ2-1	NA	NA	TRBV7-6	CASSLSNPYNEQFF	TGTGCCAGCAGCTTAAGCAACCCCTACAATGAGCAGTTCTTC
TRBJ2-7	few	NA	TRBV6-5	CASSPLAGSYEQYF	TGTGCCAGCAGTCCTCTAGCTGGCTCCTACGAGCAGTACTTC
TRBJ1-3	NA	NA	TRBV4-1	CASSQQVSGNTIYF	TGCGCCAGCAGCCAACAGGTCTCTGGAAACACCATATATTTT
TRBJ1-1	NA	NA	TRBV27	CASSLTGMNTEAFF	TGTGCCAGCAGTTTAACAGGGATGAACACTGAAGCTTTCTTT
TRBJ1-1	NA	NA	TRBV7-8	CASSLDYKTEAFF	TGTGCCAGCAGCTTAGATTACAAGACTGAAGCTTTCTTT
TRBJ2-1	few	TRBD2	TRBV5-1	CASLESPGRDEQFF	TGCGCCAGCCTGGAGTCGCCGGGGAGGGATGAGCAGTTCTTC
TRBJ1-3	NA	NA	TRBV5-1	CASSLGQISGNTIYF	TGCGCCAGCAGCTTGGGACAAATCTCTGGAAACACCATATATTTT
TRBJ2-2	NA	TRBD2	TRBV2	CASSGLATRTGELFF	TGTGCCAGCAGTGGACTAGCGACCCGCACCGGGGAGCTGTTTTTT
TRBJ1-2	NA	NA	TRBV7-9	CASSPPAASRDGYTF	TGTGCCAGCAGCCCGCCTGCGGCATCGAGGGATGGCTACACCTTC
TRBJ2-1	NA	NA	TRBV7-9	CSSSVTYSDEQFF	TGTTCCAGCAGCGTGACTTATAGCGATGAGCAGTTCTTC
TRBJ1-3	NA	TRBD1	TRBV25-1	CASTTSLQGAGGNTIYF	TGTGCCAGCACTACCTCTCTACAGGGGGCAGGTGGAAACACCATATATTTT
TRBJ2-7	NA	NA	TRBV30	CAWSAGREQYF	TGTGCCTGGAGTGCGGGGAGGGAGCAGTACTTC
TRBJ2-7	NA	TRBD2	TRBV23-1	CASSQSPGLAGYEQYF	TGCGCCAGCAGTCAATCGCCGGGACTAGCGGGTTACGAGCAGTACTTC
TRBJ1-5	NA	TRBD1	TRBV6-5	CASRARQGRDQPQHF	TGTGCCAGCAGAGCCCGACAGGGGAGGGATCAGCCCCAGCATTTT
TRBJ2-3	NA	NA	TRBV19	CASSIGSGSGTDTQYF	TGTGCCAGTAGTATAGGGTCAGGGTCTGGCACAGATACGCAGTATTTT
TRBJ2-3	few	NA	TRBV27	CASSNKGQRPTDTQYF	TGTGCCAGCAGTAACAAAGGACAGAGACCCACAGATACGCAGTATTTT
TRBJ1-2	NA	TRBD1	TRBV5-1	CASSLGGQNYGYTF	TGCGCCAGCAGCTTGGGGGGACAGAACTATGGCTACACCTTC
TRBJ2-2	NA	TRBD1	TRBV30	CAWSAGTGGWGAGELFF	TGTGCCTGGAGTGCCGGGACAGGGGGCTGGGGGGCCGGGGAGCTGTTTTTT
TRBJ2-3	NA	NA	TRBV9	CASSVGLLPSTDTQYF	TGTGCCAGCAGCGTAGGTCTTCTACCATCCACAGATACGCAGTATTTT
TRBJ2-5	NA	TRBD1	TRBV6-5	CASSPDRQETQYF	TGTGCCAGCAGCCCGGACAGGCAAGAGACCCAGTACTTC
TRBJ2-1	NA	TRBD2	TRBV14	CASSQFSGGYNEQFF	TGTGCCAGCAGCCAATTTAGCGGGGGCTACAATGAGCAGTTCTTC
TRBJ1-6	NA	TRBD1	TRBV6-5	CASTRRQGNNSPLHF	TGTGCCAGCACCCGGCGACAGGGTAATAATTCACCCCTCCACTTT
TRBJ2-5	NA	NA	TRBV11-2	CASSYNPDQETQYF	TGTGCCAGCAGTTATAACCCAGACCAAGAGACCCAGTACTTC
TRBJ2-1	NA	NA	TRBV19	CASSIDERQVGYNEQFF	TGTGCCAGTAGTATAGATGAAAGACAGGTGGGCTACAATGAGCAGTTCTTC
TRBJ1-1	NA	NA	TRBV9	CASSVVPTGTTEAFF	TGTGCCAGCAGCGTAGTGCCCACAGGGACCACTGAAGCTTTCTTT
TRBJ2-5	once	TRBD2	TRBV7-2	CASSSYQAGGGETQYF	TGTGCCAGCAGCTCGTATCAGGCGGGAGGGGGAGAGACCCAGTACTTC